These 7 T cell receptor beta chains were sequenced from one sample in a study of T cell changes during pregnancy in multiple sclerosis. The protocol was immunoSEQ multiplex PCR, while the TCRdb copy is restricted to in-frame clones and leaves out a portion. The sample holds just over 20,000 clones, 85% to 90% seen once. The input for sequencing was CD8+ T cells from peripheral blood mononuclear cells, taken in the second trimester of pregnancy. These receptors were obtained from a female donor in good health, enrolled as a control in a pregnancy study.

The CDR3 DNA reads TGCAGCGTTGTACGTCTAGCGGAACCGTACGAGCAGTACTTC. This translates into CSVVRLAEPYEQYF. The gene calls are TRBV29-1 and TRBJ2-5, with 7 positions matching TRBD2. The J call is doubtful: the DNA matches TRBJ2-7 better. The CDR3 totals 14 residues. From germline, CDR1 is SQVTM and CDR2 ANQGSEA.

The chain recombines TRBV4-1 with TRBJ2-1; 10 positions match TRBD2. With V trimmed by 4 bases and J by 6 bases, 6 bases remained unmatched. The CDR3 loop spans 15 amino acids. Germline V lookup: CDR1 MGHRA, CDR2 YSYEKL. CDR3 nucleotide sequence: TGCGCCAGCAGCCGAGCGGGGGGGCCCCCCAATGAGCAGTTCTTC. Its protein product is CASSRAGGPPNEQFF.

This rearrangement joins TRBV25-1 to TRBJ1-1; D unresolved. This CDR3 comprises 12 residues. Germline-derived CDR1 and CDR2 are MGHDK and SYGVNS. Trimming pared 5 bases from V and 10 bases from J, leaving 14 bases between. DNA for the CDR3: TGTGCCAGCAGTTCCGCGGGAGGGCGAGCTTTCTTT. It specifies CASSSAGGRAFF.

J is TRBJ1-5 and V is TRBV6-5, with 11 bases identical to TRBD1. This CDR3 is built from 13 residues. Germline CDR1 MNHEY, CDR2 SVGAGI. The V gene end was trimmed by 8 bases and the J gene end by 6 bases; junction bases not matched to a gene: 3. The CDR3, as DNA: TGTGCCAGCGGGACAGGGGGTTCTCAGCCCCAGCATTTT. As protein: CASGTGGSQPQHF.

V usage is TRBV9 and J usage is TRBJ1-5, with 12 bases lining up with TRBD1. From germline, CDR1 is SGDLS and CDR2 YYNGEE. This CDR3 is built from 15 residues. Trimming at V came to 2 bases and at J to 7 bases, leaving 4 bases not matched to a gene. The CDR3: CASSVGTGGAQPQHF. CDR3 sequence (DNA): TGTGCCAGCAGCGTTGGGACAGGGGGCGCCCAGCCCCAGCATTTT.

The gene calls are TRBV28 and TRBJ2-5, with a weak D call TRBD2 (6 bases). Trimming took off 1 base at V and 5 bases at J, with 11 bases between the two ends. The CDR3 consists of 14 residues. Germline CDR1 MDHEN, CDR2 SYDVKM. The CDR3 spells CASSLLAGGETQYF. The CDR3 DNA is TGTGCCAGCAGTTTATTAGCTGGGGGGGAGACCCAGTACTTC.

The chain is built from TRBV4-2 and TRBJ2-1; D remains unclear. Germline V gives CDR1 LGHNA, CDR2 YNFKEQ. There are 15 residues in the CDR3. V lost 1 base and J lost 9, with 16 bases in between. As DNA, the CDR3 is TGTGCCAGCAGCCAAGGCTTAGGTTCTGGCGGTGAGCAGTTCTTC. It is translated as CASSQGLGSGGEQFF.